The rows below give T cell receptor beta chains drawn from one sample of a study of CD8 T cells in ankylosing spondylitis. MiXCR, applied by TCRdb to the 5' RACE reads, yields one record per CDR3 protein. The sample lists a few hundred thousand distinct CDR3 sequences, approximately 20% seen once, with roughly 16% in the top ten. Sequencing was done on a sample of blood, either unsorted or a sorted T cell fraction (not recorded which). The source is a male donor with ankylosing spondylitis. Each CDR3 is given with its conserved first and last residue. The D gene is left open where the match is weak. A clone size is listed for some rows: how often the clone was seen (once, few, many), or a class if it is expanded.

d_call,j_call,clone_size,cdr3_length,v_call,cdr3_nt,cdr3_aa
NA,TRBJ1-2,many,13,TRBV7-9,TGTGCCAGCAGCACCCGTTCTGTGGATGGCTACACCTTC,CASSTRSVDGYTF
NA,TRBJ2-2,NA,13,TRBV2,TGTGCCAGCAGTGGGTCCAGCGGCGGGGAGCTGTTTTTT,CASSGSSGGELFF
TRBD1,TRBJ2-2,NA,16,TRBV7-8,TGTGCCAGCAGCTTAGCAGCACGGACAGGGGCCGGGGAGCTGTTTTTT,CASSLAARTGAGELFF
TRBD1,TRBJ1-3,NA,16,TRBV12-3/TRBV12-4,TGTGCCAGCAGTTTGGTACAGGGGGTTCCTGGAAACACCATATATTTT,CASSLVQGVPGNTIYF
TRBD2,TRBJ2-7,NA,15,TRBV28,TGTGCCAGCAGTTTAGGGACTAGCGGGAGGGAAGAGCAGTACTTC,CASSLGTSGREEQYF
NA,TRBJ2-1,NA,15,TRBV29-1,TGCAGCGTTGAAGACCCTGGGGGGACCTACAATGAGCAGTTCTTC,CSVEDPGGTYNEQFF
NA,TRBJ1-4,NA,10,TRBV20-1,TGCAGTGCTCCCCATGAAAAACTGTTTTTT,CSAPHEKLFF
NA,TRBJ1-2,once,14,TRBV19,TGTGCCAGTAGGATCGGGGAGTCTAACTATGGCTACACCTTC,CASRIGESNYGYTF
NA,TRBJ1-3,NA,17,TRBV7-8,TGTGCCAGCAGCTACCCTTCTGCCGAAATCTCTGGAAACACCATATATTTT,CASSYPSAEISGNTIYF
NA,TRBJ2-7,few,16,TRBV7-2,TGTGCCAGCAGCTTAGGGGTTAGCGGTTACTCCTACGAGCAGTACTTC,CASSLGVSGYSYEQYF
NA,TRBJ2-7,few,14,TRBV5-1,TGCGCCAGCAGCTTGGTTCAGGGAAATTACGAGCAGTACTTC,CASSLVQGNYEQYF
NA,TRBJ2-6,many,15,TRBV5-1,TGCGCCAGCAGCTTGCTAGGGAACGGGGCCAACGTCCTGACTTTC,CASSLLGNGANVLTF
NA,TRBJ2-2,few,14,TRBV28,TGTGCCAGCTATAAGGGAGGGAACACCGGGGAGCTGTTTTTT,CASYKGGNTGELFF
NA,TRBJ2-1,NA,15,TRBV7-8,TGTGCCAGCAGCGTAGAGGCAGGGGCCTACAATGAGCAGTTCTTC,CASSVEAGAYNEQFF
NA,TRBJ1-5,few,14,TRBV11-2,TGTGCCAGCAGCTTAGAGGCCCGGGATCAGCCCCAGCATTTT,CASSLEARDQPQHF
NA,TRBJ2-7,few,14,TRBV7-9,TGTGCCAGCAGCTCGGACATTCTCTTCTACGAGCAGTACTTC,CASSSDILFYEQYF